A selection of T cell receptor beta chains follows, all from one sample in a study of CD8 T cells in Susac syndrome. Each CDR3 protein gets one entry after TCRdb re-called the immunoSEQ multiplex PCR reads with MiXCR. The sample lists 330,000 or so distinct CDR3 sequences, 89% occurring once. The specimen sequenced was CD8+ T cells from PBMCs. The receptors were gathered from a human donor with multiple sclerosis. The CDR3 runs from the conserved cysteine through the conserved F or W. The D gene is left open where the match is weak. Only some rows state a clone size, as once, few, many or a class for expanded clones.

size,D,V,J,DNA,CDR3
NA,TRBD1,TRBV4-3,TRBJ2-1,TGCGCCAGCAGCCATGCTGCCGGGACAGCCTACAATGAGCAGTTCTTC,CASSHAAGTAYNEQFF
NA,NA,TRBV12-3/TRBV12-4,TRBJ1-5,TGTGCCAGCAGTATCCCAGGTCTCAATCAGCCCCAGCATTTT,CASSIPGLNQPQHF
NA,NA,TRBV7-2,TRBJ2-6,TGTGCCAGCAGCTTAGAAGGGCAGACACACTCTGGGGCCAACGTCCTGACTTTC,CASSLEGQTHSGANVLTF
NA,NA,TRBV11-3,TRBJ2-2,TGTGCCAGCAGCTTAGATCTAGGGACGGCGAACACCGGGGAGCTGTTTTTT,CASSLDLGTANTGELFF
NA,NA,TRBV4-1,TRBJ2-1,TGCGCCAGCAGCCAAGGAGGCAAAAATGAGCAGTTCTTC,CASSQGGKNEQFF
NA,TRBD1,TRBV27,TRBJ2-7,TGTGCCAGTAGATTCGGACAGGGGGACTACGAGCAGTACTTC,CASRFGQGDYEQYF
NA,TRBD1,TRBV7-9,TRBJ1-2,TGTGCCAGCAGCGCCCAGGGGGTGTACTATGGCTACACCTTC,CASSAQGVYYGYTF
NA,NA,TRBV5-5,TRBJ2-7,TGTGCCAGCAGCCCTCTTGAGGACGAGCAGTACTTC,CASSPLEDEQYF
NA,TRBD2,TRBV12-3/TRBV12-4,TRBJ2-7,TGTGCCAGCAGTTTAAGTGTCGGGGGGGAGCAGTACTTC,CASSLSVGGEQYF
NA,NA,TRBV9,TRBJ1-3,TGTGCCAGCAGCCCTGCAGGGTTCTCTGGAAACACCATATATTTT,CASSPAGFSGNTIYF
once,NA,TRBV7-8,TRBJ1-1,TGTGCCAGCAGCTTTTTCCCAAAAACGGGACTCAAGGACACTGAAGCTTTCTTT,CASSFFPKTGLKDTEAFF
NA,NA,TRBV6-5,TRBJ2-5,TGTGCCAGCAGTTACTTTCGACTGTCTCAAGAGACCCAGTACTTC,CASSYFRLSQETQYF
NA,TRBD1,TRBV9,TRBJ2-3,TGTGCCAGCAGCCCGTGGACAGGGGGTTTCACAGATACGCAGTATTTT,CASSPWTGGFTDTQYF